Below, 8 T cell receptor beta chains from the same sample are listed, as sequenced in a study of T-cell memory formation after mild COVID-19. TCRdb analysed the 5' RACE reads with MiXCR anew, one entry per CDR3 protein. The sample lists about 340,000 distinct CDR3 sequences, approximately 13% occurring once. Sequenced sample: PBMCs or a T cell subset sorted from them (not recorded which). All receptors come from a man between 18 and 35 years old who had mild COVID-19 (a few samples of this study predate the infection). Cell type and time point are not known.

The sample holds a few counts of this clonotype. V and J are TRBV5-1 and TRBJ1-3, with D possibly matching TRBD1 (5 bases). This CDR3 is 16 amino acids long. V was pared by 4 bases and J by 4 bases, with 18 bases between. From germline, CDR1 is SGHRS and CDR2 YFSETQ. This CDR3 is CASSPGTLSAGNTIYF. The CDR3 region has the DNA TGCGCCAGCAGCCCGGGGACCTTATCTGCAGGAAACACCATATATTTT.

This clonotype appeared a few times. V and J are TRBV4-1 and TRBJ2-5, with 8 bases aligning to TRBD2. Germline CDR1 reads MGHRA; CDR2 reads YSYEKL. The CDR3 runs to 15 residues. V shed 1 base and J 1 base; nucleotides not matched to a gene: 2. The CDR3 reads CASSQVAGSQETQYF. The CDR3 DNA reads as TGCGCCAGCAGCCAAGTAGCGGGGTCCCAAGAGACCCAGTACTTC.

This clonotype was seen only a few times. The CDR3 DNA reads TGTGCCAGCAGTTATTTCGATCAGCCCCAGCATTTT. Its protein is CASSYFDQPQHF. The chain carries TRBV6-2 or TRBV6-3 and TRBJ1-5, with no clear D. The V end was cut by 3 bases, the J end by 5 bases, with 5 bases between. Germline V gene lookup returns CDR1 MNHEY and CDR2 SVGEGT. There are 12 residues in the CDR3.

This CDR3 is CASGWDRGSYEQYV. The CDR3 DNA is TGTGCCAGCGGATGGGACAGGGGGAGCTACGAGCAGTACGTC. This chain uses TRBV11-2 with TRBJ2-7, with 11 bases identical to TRBD1. This CDR3 has 14 residues. Germline V lookup: CDR1 SGHAT, CDR2 FQNNGV. V lost 8 bases and J lost 3; bases outside the gene matches: 6.

V gene TRBV29-1 combines with J gene TRBJ2-3; no firm D call. Germline loops: CDR1 SQVTM, CDR2 ANQGSEA. The CDR3 length is 14 residues. V lost 7 bases, J lost 0 bases, and 14 bases lay in between. CDR3 residues: CSAESRLSTDTQYF. CDR3 nucleotide sequence: TGCAGCGCTGAGTCCCGCCTAAGCACAGATACGCAGTATTTT.

The chain carries TRBV9 and TRBJ1-6, with 7 bases matching TRBD1. Germline V gene lookup returns CDR1 SGDLS and CDR2 YYNGEE. The CDR3 consists of 13 residues. With V trimmed by 4 bases and J by 5 bases, 0 bases remained unmatched. The CDR3 sequence: CASSQGDNSPLHF. For the CDR3, the DNA is TGTGCCAGCAGCCAGGGGGATAATTCACCCCTCCACTTT.

This clonotype appeared a few times. This chain links TRBV6-2 or TRBV6-3 with TRBJ2-7; D gene ambiguous. V was cut by 6 bases and J by 3 bases, with 9 bases left in between. The CDR3 is made up of 12 amino acids. The germline gives CDR1 MNHEY, CDR2 SVGEGT. CDR3 DNA: TGTGCCAGCAGCCGCCTCATCTACGAGCAGTACTTC. This translates into CASSRLIYEQYF.

This clonotype showed up just a few times. The chain has TRBV6-5 and TRBJ1-1; D not resolved. The CDR3 runs 15 residues. The germline V and J ends were trimmed by 2 bases and 0 bases, with 10 bases remaining between them. Per the germline V gene, CDR1 is MNHEY and CDR2 is SVGAGI. CDR3 in DNA: TGTGCCAGCAGTTACAGGCGGGGAATGAACACTGAAGCTTTCTTT. It specifies CASSYRRGMNTEAFF.